The next 26 T cell receptor beta chains were all read from a single sample in a study of PD-1 blockade in classical Hodgkin lymphoma (TCRdb year 2020). The protocol used for the library was the immunoSEQ multiplex PCR assay. TCRdb obtained this table from immuneACCESS and retained in-frame rearrangements with V and J assigned. These tables miss some clones; where compared with another copy, unresolved V genes account for less than half of the shortfall, and the remainder is unexplained. Present in this sample are some 70,000 clones, approximately 93% of which were seen just once. The biggest ten clones account for roughly 2.5% of the sample. This sample's time point label indicates: newly diagnosed, previously untreated cHL patient sample. The source material was peripheral blood mononuclear cells (PBMCs). The source of these receptors is a human donor with classical Hodgkin lymphoma.

The chain has TRBV5-4 and TRBJ1-1, with D unclear. This CDR3 has 12 residues. The germline gives CDR1 SGHNT, CDR2 YYREEE (reference sequence). With 4 bases removed from V and 3 bases from J, the gap between germline ends came to 7 bases. CDR3 protein: CASSLLDTEAFF. The CDR3 nucleotides read TGTGCCAGCAGCCTACTAGACACTGAAGCTTTCTTT.

This sequence joins TRBV7-9 and TRBJ1-1, with D possibly matching TRBD1 (5 bases). Deletions cut 5 bases from V and 6 bases from J, with 16 bases between. CDR3 length: 14 residues. Germline CDR1 reads SEHNR; CDR2 reads FQNEAQ (reference sequence). CDR3 sequence reads: CASSPFGTQPEAFF. In nucleotides, the CDR3 is TGTGCCAGCAGCCCTTTTGGGACCCAACCTGAAGCTTTCTTT.

The chain links TRBV5-8 to TRBJ2-7; 8 bases are a match to TRBD2. Germline CDR1 is SGHTS and CDR2 is YDEGEE. V lost 4 bases to trimming and J lost 4 bases; unmatched junction nucleotides: 13. The CDR3 is 16 amino acids. The CDR3 DNA reads as TGTGCCAGCAGCCCCTATACTAGCGGAGAGGCGTACGAGCAGTACTTC. Protein: CASSPYTSGEAYEQYF.

The chain is built from TRBV28 and TRBJ2-7, with unresolved D. The CDR3 sequence is 14 residues long. Trimming pared 2 bases from V and 0 bases from J, leaving 8 bases between. From germline, CDR1 is MDHEN and CDR2 SYDVKM. CDR3 residues: CASSLGASSYEQYF. CDR3 sequence (DNA): TGTGCCAGCAGTTTAGGCGCAAGCTCCTACGAGCAGTACTTC.

V is TRBV28 and J is TRBJ2-7; no clear D gene. CDR1 is MDHEN and CDR2 is SYDVKM in the germline V gene. CDR3 size: 12 residues. The germline V and J ends were trimmed by 1 base and 2 bases, with 3 bases remaining between them. CDR3 sequence reads: CASSLFPYEQYF. As DNA, the CDR3 is TGTGCCAGCAGTTTATTCCCCTACGAGCAGTACTTC.

This clone was seen once. This chain links TRBV28 with TRBJ2-7; a possible D gene is TRBD2 (6 bases). Trimming removed 7 bases from V and 0 bases from J, with 16 bases in between. This CDR3 is 15 amino acids long. The germline CDR1 and CDR2 sequences are MDHEN and SYDVKM. The CDR3 coding sequence is TGTGCCAGCACCCGTAGAGCGGGTCACTCCTACGAGCAGTACTTC. Translating gives CASTRRAGHSYEQYF.

The chain couples TRBV29-1 to TRBJ2-5; D gene uncertain. The CDR3 contains 10 residues. The V and J ends lost 4 bases and 4 bases respectively, with 4 bases between them. Germline V CDR1 and CDR2: SQVTM, ANQGSEA. CDR3 nucleotides: TGCAGCGTTGGGGGAGAGACCCAGTACTTC. Translating it yields CSVGGETQYF.

This chain links TRBV7-9 with TRBJ1-1, with D tentatively TRBD1 (5 bases). The germline V gene encodes CDR1 SEHNR and CDR2 FQNEAQ (reference sequence). V lost 5 bases and J lost 1, with 5 bases in between. The CDR3 extends over 12 amino acids. In DNA form, the CDR3 reads TGTGCCAGCAGCAGGGGGAACACTGAAGCTTTCTTT. Its protein is CASSRGNTEAFF.

Concerning this clone: This same CDR3 is encoded by further DNA sequences in the sample. This rearrangement joins TRBV2 to TRBJ1-2, with D tentatively TRBD1 (6 bases). The V end lost 6 bases, the J end lost 0 bases, and 8 bases lay between the germline ends. The CDR3 is 13 amino acids. The germline CDR1 and CDR2 sequences are SNHLY and FYNNEI. CDR3 loop: CASRDRANYGYTF. Here the CDR3 DNA reads TGTGCCAGCAGGGACAGAGCTAACTATGGCTACACCTTC.

This rearrangement joins TRBV29-1 to TRBJ1-2; TRBD1 might be the D (6 bases). Germline loops: CDR1 SQVTM, CDR2 ANQGSEA. V was pared by 5 bases and J by 7 bases, with 14 bases between. This CDR3 has 12 residues. DNA of the CDR3: TGCAGCGTTAACTTGGGGGGCTTTGGCTACACCTTC. Its protein is CSVNLGGFGYTF.

The chain employs TRBV28 and TRBJ2-5; D possibly uses TRBD1 or TRBD2 (5 bases each). The CDR3 loop spans 12 amino acids. V lost 6 bases to trimming and J lost 6 bases, with 11 bases between them. Germline values: CDR1 MDHEN, CDR2 SYDVKM. CDR3 loop: CASRLRGKTQYF. In DNA, the CDR3 is TGTGCCAGCAGGTTGAGGGGCAAGACCCAGTACTTC.

The V gene is TRBV13, the J gene TRBJ2-1, with D perhaps TRBD1 or TRBD2 (5 bases each). The V end lost 4 bases, the J end lost 8 bases, and 33 bases lay between the germline ends. The CDR3 sequence is 20 residues long. Germline V gives CDR1 PRHDT, CDR2 FYEKMQ (reference sequence). The chain's CDR3 is CASSSGRSLSLGIFSHEQFF. The CDR3 bases are TGTGCCAGCAGCTCGGGACGCTCCCTCTCGTTGGGTATTTTTTCTCATGAGCAGTTCTTC. The full variable domain, in which reference TRBV13 and TRBJ2-1 provide the parts outside the CDR3, is AAGVIQSPRHLIKEKRETATLKCYPIPRHDTVYWYQQGPGQDPQFLISFYEKMQSDKGSIPDRFSAQQFSDYHSELNMSSLELGDSALYFCASSSGRSLSLGIFSHEQFFGPGTRLTVL.

The rearrangement links TRBV18 to TRBJ1-3; the D is unclear. Per germline, CDR1 KGHSH and CDR2 LQKENI. CDR3 size: 12 residues. V lost 2 bases, J lost 4 bases, and 3 bases lay in between. CDR3: CASSPTGNTIYF. CDR3 nucleotides: TGTGCCAGCTCACCAACCGGAAACACCATATATTTT.

The V gene is TRBV9, the J gene TRBJ1-6; D possibly corresponds to TRBD1 (5 bases). The ends were cut back, 5 bases at V and 7 bases at J, with 16 bases in the middle. The CDR3 runs 15 residues. Per germline, CDR1 SGDLS and CDR2 YYNGEE. CDR3 sequence reads: CASSLSWGKNSPLHF. CDR3 bases: TGTGCCAGCAGTCTCTCGTGGGGGAAAAATTCACCCCTCCACTTT. Drawing the rest from reference TRBV9 and TRBJ1-6, the complete variable domain is DSGVTQTPKHLITATGQRVTLRCSPRSGDLSVYWYQQSLDQGLQFLIQYYNGEERAKGNILERFSAQQFPDLHSELNLSSLELGDSALYFCASSLSWGKNSPLHFGNGTRLTVT.

The chain recombines TRBV7-2 with TRBJ2-5; the D gene is possibly TRBD2 (6 bases). The CDR3 is made up of 13 amino acids. The V and J ends lost 2 bases and 3 bases respectively, with 7 bases between them. Germline CDR1 and CDR2: SGHTA and FQGNSA. CDR3 bases: TGTGCCAGCAGCTTACGGAGGGAAGAGACCCAGTACTTC. Protein sequence: CASSLRREETQYF.

The chain uses TRBV5-4 and TRBJ2-3; 7 nucleotides line up with TRBD2. J gave up 7 bases and V 2 bases, and 10 bases lay outside the gene matches. Germline V gives CDR1 SGHNT, CDR2 YYREEE (reference sequence). This CDR3 spans 15 amino acids. CDR3: CASSFSSGWANTQYF. CDR3 DNA sequence: TGTGCCAGCAGCTTCAGTAGCGGGTGGGCAAATACGCAGTATTTT.

The chain has TRBV27 and TRBJ1-3; 9 bases agree with TRBD1. There are 17 residues in the CDR3. Germline assignment: CDR1 MNHEY and CDR2 SMNVEV (reference sequence). The trim removed 5 bases at V and 0 bases at J, leaving 8 bases unmatched. CDR3 sequence: CASSPTGGRFSGNTIYF. The CDR3 nucleotides read TGTGCCAGCAGTCCAACAGGGGGCCGCTTCTCTGGAAACACCATATATTTT.

J is TRBJ2-5 and V is TRBV12-5; D remains ambiguous. Germline values: CDR1 LGHNT, CDR2 FRNRAP. CDR3 size: 14 residues. V was trimmed by 4 bases and J by 4 bases, leaving 13 bases between them. In nucleotides, the CDR3 is TGTGCTAGTGGTTCGGGTCCTGATGGAGAGACCCAGTACTTC. Translated, it gives CASGSGPDGETQYF.

This clone turned up a few times. The rearrangement uses TRBV10-2 and TRBJ2-3; 14 nucleotides line up with TRBD2. CDR3 length equals 14 residues. The germline V gene has CDR1 WSHSY and CDR2 SAAADI. The V segment lost 8 bases and the J segment 5 bases; nucleotides outside the gene matches: 3. DNA of the CDR3: TGCGCCAGCCGGGGACTAGCGGGAGAAGATACGCAGTATTTT. It yields the protein CASRGLAGEDTQYF.

The V gene is TRBV5-4, the J gene TRBJ2-5; 9 bases match TRBD2. This CDR3 spans 15 amino acids. The germline V gene encodes CDR1 SGHNT and CDR2 YYREEE (reference sequence). V lost 1 base to trimming and J lost 4 bases; unmatched junction nucleotides: 5. For the CDR3, the DNA is TGTGCCAGCAGCTTGAATAGCGGGGGTATAGAGACCCAGTACTTC. Protein product: CASSLNSGGIETQYF.

This rearrangement joins TRBV10-1 to TRBJ1-3; possible D gene TRBD1, 5 bases. Germline V lookup: CDR1 WNHNN, CDR2 SYGVQD (reference sequence). This CDR3 region has 14 residues. Deletions cut 5 bases from V and 2 bases from J, with 10 bases between. DNA for the CDR3: TGCGCCAGCAGTCGCACGGGACCTGGAAACACCATATATTTT. Its protein product is CASSRTGPGNTIYF.

The chain recombines TRBV5-5 with TRBJ1-1; 7 bases are a match to TRBD1. CDR1 and CDR2 from the germline V gene are SGHKS and YYEKEE (reference sequence). CDR3 length equals 16 residues. J gave up 0 bases and V 4 bases, and 9 bases lay outside the gene matches. The CDR3 loop reads CASSRSLGQMNTEAFF. DNA of the CDR3: TGTGCCAGCAGCCGATCCCTGGGACAGATGAACACTGAAGCTTTCTTT.

The chain employs TRBV4-3 and TRBJ1-2; possible D gene TRBD1, 5 bases. From germline, CDR1 is LGHNA and CDR2 YSLEER. The V end lost 0 bases, the J end lost 4 bases, and 15 bases lay between the germline ends. The CDR3 runs 16 residues. The CDR3 sequence is CASSQEGGDLTYGYTF. The CDR3 nucleotides are TGCGCCAGCAGCCAAGAGGGAGGGGACCTCACCTATGGCTACACCTTC.

The V gene is TRBV4-1, the J gene TRBJ2-7; 10 bases map to TRBD2. Trimming cost V 1 base and J 2 bases; bases outside gene matches: 2. Germline CDR1 and CDR2: MGHRA and YSYEKL. The length of the CDR3 is 15 residues. The chain's CDR3 is CASSQGTSGTYEQYF. The CDR3 DNA follows: TGCGCCAGCAGCCAAGGGACTAGCGGTACCTACGAGCAGTACTTC.

This chain links TRBV30 with TRBJ1-5; weak D call: TRBD1 (6 bases). Per the germline V gene, CDR1 is GTSNPN and CDR2 is SVGIG (reference sequence). The CDR3 length is 13 residues. V was shortened by 4 bases and J by 5 bases, with 12 bases between the two germline ends. The chain's CDR3 is CAWNEQGDQPQHF. The CDR3 DNA follows: TGTGCCTGGAATGAACAGGGCGATCAGCCCCAGCATTTT. Full variable domain (remainder filled in from reference TRBV30 and TRBJ1-5): SQTIHQWPATLVQPVGSPLSLECTVEGTSNPNLYWYRQAAGRGLQLLFYSVGIGQISSEVPQNLSASRPQDRQFILSSKKLLLSDSGFYLCAWNEQGDQPQHFGDGTRLSIL.

J is TRBJ1-1 and V is TRBV9; D remains ambiguous. The CDR3 consists of 13 residues. Germline assignment: CDR1 SGDLS and CDR2 YYNGEE. V shed 3 bases and J shed 0 bases, with 6 bases lying between them. The CDR3 loop reads CASSGGLNTEAFF. The CDR3 region has the DNA TGTGCCAGCAGCGGCGGCTTGAACACTGAAGCTTTCTTT.